The sequence of this T cell receptor (beta chain) was determined in a study of regulatory T cells in long-lasting Graves disease. CDR1 and CDR2 from the germline V gene are KGHSH and LQKENI. The CDR3 runs 14 residues. V shed 4 bases, J shed 6 bases, and the junction held 5 bases outside the gene matches. This clonotype was seen many times. Both iRepertoire HTBI primers and Arm-PCR of CDR3 regions were used to build the TCR beta libraries. TCRdb ran MiXCR on the multiplex PCR reads and lists one entry per CDR3 protein. The data show under 700,000 distinct CDR3 sequences, approximately 16% seen once. Described time point: newly diagnosed GD, antithyroid drugs for less than 3 months. The TCR library was made from RNA extracted from PBMCs. It was an endocrinology department in Xi'an, China, that provided the patients. Separately, the same data were catalogued under a study of T cells in Graves' hyperthyroidism and ophthalmopathy.

This chain connects TRBV18 to TRBJ1-4, with 7 bases identical to TRBD1. The sample consisted of peripheral blood mononuclear cells (PBMCs), taken at new diagnosis, from a patient treated with antithyroid drugs. This clonotype was obtained from a woman aged 35-60 years with Graves disease. This CDR3 reads CASSLGQADEKLFF. CDR3 bases: TGTGCCAGCTCACTCGGACAGGCGGATGAAAAACTGTTTTTT.